The 24 T cell receptor beta chains reported below all come from one sample, sequenced in a study of PD-1 blockade in classical Hodgkin lymphoma. The data were produced by immunoSEQ multiplex PCR, yet TCRdb's version contains in-frame clones alone and is incomplete. Of 5,000 to 8,000 clones listed, 86% are singletons. Patients all relapsed after autologous stem cell transplantation, and there was variation in brentuximab vedotin exposure. This sample comprised peripheral blood mononuclear cells (PBMCs), obtained before the second cycle of nivolumab. These receptors were taken from a human donor with classical Hodgkin lymphoma.

The rearrangement links TRBV29-1 to TRBJ2-2; D is possibly TRBD1 (5 bases). The germline V gene has CDR1 SQVTM and CDR2 ANQGSEA. The CDR3 sequence is 13 residues long. V was shortened by 8 bases and J by 5 bases, with 15 bases between the two germline ends. The chain's CDR3 is CSSRVFGTGELFF. In DNA, the CDR3 is TGCAGCAGCAGGGTTTTCGGGACCGGGGAGCTGTTTTTT.

This sequence joins TRBV10-3 and TRBJ2-4; perhaps TRBD1 as D (6 bases). Trimming took 6 bases from V and 7 from J, leaving 13 bases between them. The V gene's germline CDR1 is ENHRY and CDR2 SYGVKD. The CDR3 is made up of 13 amino acids. The DNA of the CDR3 is TGTGCCATCAGGAACAGGGAGAGGAACATTCAGTACTTC. Residues: CAIRNRERNIQYF.

This chain joins TRBV19 and TRBJ1-2, with D perhaps TRBD1 (5 bases). The V and J ends lost 5 bases and 4 bases respectively, with 8 bases between them. This CDR3 is 12 amino acids long. Germline CDR1 and CDR2: LNHDA and SQIVND (reference sequence). In nucleotides, the CDR3 is TGTGCCAGTAGTCCGACAGTCTATGGCTACACCTTC. It encodes CASSPTVYGYTF.

The chain has TRBV7-8 and TRBJ1-2, with D tentatively TRBD1 (5 bases). The ends were cut back, 0 bases at V and 6 bases at J, with 14 bases in the middle. Germline V gives CDR1 SGHVS, CDR2 FQNEAQ. CDR3 size: 15 residues. This CDR3 is CASSLAIGARHGYTF. Written as DNA, the CDR3 is TGTGCCAGCAGCTTAGCCATCGGGGCGCGACATGGCTACACCTTC.

The sample holds one count of this clone. The J gene is TRBJ2-7, the V gene TRBV30; D perhaps matches TRBD1 (6 bases). V lost 5 bases and J lost 4, with 9 bases in between. From germline, CDR1 is GTSNPN and CDR2 SVGIG (reference sequence). The CDR3 sequence is 11 residues long. The CDR3 protein is CAWGQSYEQYV. The CDR3 DNA reads as TGTGCCTGGGGACAGTCGTACGAGCAGTACGTC.

The chain recombines TRBV10-2 with TRBJ2-1; 7 bases are shared with TRBD2. CDR3 length equals 16 residues. V lost 4 bases, J lost 4 bases, and 10 bases stayed unmatched. Germline lookup yields CDR1 WSHSY and CDR2 SAAADI. The CDR3 region is CASSGERGSVYNEQFF. The CDR3 DNA reads TGCGCCAGCAGTGGGGAGCGGGGCTCTGTTTACAATGAGCAGTTCTTC.

This chain uses TRBV10-3 with TRBJ2-1; 7 nucleotides align to TRBD2. V gave up 6 bases and J gave up 3 bases; unmatched junction bases: 14. CDR3 length: 17 amino acids. Germline V gives CDR1 ENHRY, CDR2 SYGVKD. The CDR3 DNA follows: TGTGCCATCAGCTCTCCAGGACACTGGGGGGGCTACAATGAGCAGTTCTTC. Protein: CAISSPGHWGGYNEQFF.

The genes are TRBV2 and TRBJ1-1; 7 bases align to TRBD1. V lost 5 bases to trimming and J lost 8 bases; unmatched junction nucleotides: 5. The CDR3 totals 12 residues. The germline gives CDR1 SNHLY, CDR2 FYNNEI. CDR3: CASSWGDREAFF. In DNA, the CDR3 is TGTGCCAGCAGTTGGGGGGACAGAGAAGCTTTCTTT.

This chain connects TRBV2 to TRBJ2-7; D is unresolved. Trimming removed 7 bases at V and 3 bases at J, with 7 bases between. CDR1 and CDR2 from the germline V gene are SNHLY and FYNNEI. This CDR3 is built from 11 residues. This CDR3 reads CASTHDYEQYV. The DNA of the CDR3 is TGTGCCAGCACACATGACTACGAGCAGTACGTC.

This chain connects TRBV6-1 to TRBJ1-4, with D perhaps matching TRBD1 (5 bases). This CDR3 has 14 residues. The germline V and J ends were trimmed by 4 bases and 8 bases, with 14 bases remaining between them. CDR1 and CDR2 from the germline V gene are MNHNS and SASEGT. In DNA form, the CDR3 reads TGTGCCAGCAGTGGGGGAGGGGCAGGGGAAAAACTGTTTTTT. Its translation: CASSGGGAGEKLFF.

V and J are TRBV5-4 and TRBJ2-1; perhaps D is TRBD1 or TRBD2 (5 bases each). The germline CDR1 and CDR2 sequences are SGHNT and YYREEE (reference sequence). The germline V and J ends were trimmed by 5 bases and 0 bases, with 18 bases remaining between them. CDR3 size: 17 residues. As DNA, the CDR3 is TGTGCCAGCAGATTTCATTCGGGGCTACCCTCCTACAATGAGCAGTTCTTC. It codes for CASRFHSGLPSYNEQFF.

V is TRBV19 and J is TRBJ1-2; possible D gene TRBD1, 6 bases. CDR3 length: 14 residues. Trimming took 5 bases from V and 6 from J, leaving 16 bases between them. Per germline, CDR1 LNHDA and CDR2 SQIVND (reference sequence). Here the CDR3 DNA reads TGTGCCAGTAGTGCTTTCGGGACACCCCATGGCTACACCTTC. Translated, it gives CASSAFGTPHGYTF.

The rearrangement joins TRBV5-4 to TRBJ1-2; 10 bases line up with TRBD1. The CDR3 contains 15 residues. Germline CDR1 reads SGHNT; CDR2 reads YYREEE (reference sequence). The ends lost 4 bases at V and 5 bases at J; junction bases unmatched: 8. This CDR3 reads CASSPQGQGIYGYTF. The CDR3 DNA reads TGTGCCAGCAGCCCCCAGGGACAGGGGATATATGGCTACACCTTC.

This clone occurred a few times. The genes are TRBV18 and TRBJ1-5, with 10 bases fitting TRBD1. From germline, CDR1 is KGHSH and CDR2 LQKENI. The V and J ends lost 4 bases and 5 bases, in that order; junction bases with no gene match: 11. The CDR3 loop spans 17 amino acids. In DNA, the CDR3 is TGTGCCAGCTCACTAATTTCCGGGACAGGGGTTGATCAGCCCCAGCATTTT. Translating gives CASSLISGTGVDQPQHF.

The genes are TRBV4-1 and TRBJ1-1; D remains unclear. Germline CDR1 reads MGHRA; CDR2 reads YSYEKL. This CDR3 spans 18 amino acids. V lost 1 base and J 0 bases, leaving 18 bases between the germline ends. CDR3 loop: CASSQGVGSTLMNTEAFF. CDR3 DNA sequence: TGCGCCAGCAGCCAAGGAGTGGGCAGTACCCTGATGAACACTGAAGCTTTCTTT.

J is TRBJ2-7 and V is TRBV10-1; D remains ambiguous. The CDR3 is 20 amino acids. V lost 6 bases to trimming and J lost 0 bases, with 30 bases between them. Per germline, CDR1 WNHNN and CDR2 SYGVQD (reference sequence). The CDR3 here is CASSVRIVRGSIPTSYEQYV. CDR3 DNA sequence: TGCGCCAGCAGCGTAAGAATCGTTAGAGGTTCGATACCGACCTCCTACGAGCAGTACGTC.

The chain links TRBV18 to TRBJ1-3; no clear D. The CDR3 spans 16 residues. CDR1 is KGHSH and CDR2 is LQKENI in the germline V gene. Trimming removed 0 bases from V and 1 base from J, with 10 bases in between. CDR3 loop: CASSPPSGSSGNTIYF. Written as DNA, the CDR3 is TGTGCCAGCTCACCACCTTCCGGATCATCTGGAAACACCATATATTTT.

The chain has TRBV10-3 and TRBJ2-1; D remains ambiguous. Germline CDR1 ENHRY, CDR2 SYGVKD. V dropped 3 bases and J dropped 3 bases, with 12 bases sitting between them. The CDR3 is made up of 15 amino acids. CDR3 sequence: CAISDFPQYYNEQFF. The CDR3 coding sequence is TGTGCCATCAGTGACTTCCCCCAGTACTACAATGAGCAGTTCTTC.

V is TRBV25-1 and J is TRBJ2-5; D not resolved. CDR3 length: 13 residues. Germline CDR1 MGHDK, CDR2 SYGVNS. V was cut by 8 bases and J by 4 bases, with 14 bases left in between. For the CDR3, the DNA is TGTGCCAGCTCTTACTGGCTCGGAGAGACCCAGTACTTC. It encodes CASSYWLGETQYF.

This clone was picked up one time. The chain carries TRBV9 and TRBJ1-6; TRBD1 is a possible D gene (6 bases). Trimming left V 9 bases short and J 8 bases short, with 18 bases between. Looked up from germline, CDR1 is SGDLS and CDR2 is YYNGEE. The CDR3 is 14 residues long. CDR3 coding DNA: TGTGCCACCGGCGGGGGCTCCTTCGATTCACCCCTCCACTTT. It encodes CATGGGSFDSPLHF. The variable domain in full, with the rest retrieved from reference TRBV9 and TRBJ1-6, is DSGVTQTPKHLITATGQRVTLRCSPRSGDLSVYWYQQSLDQGLQFLIQYYNGEERAKGNILERFSAQQFPDLHSELNLSSLELGDSALYFCATGGGSFDSPLHFGNGTRLTVT.

The chain couples TRBV18 to TRBJ1-2; D is unclear. Per the germline V gene, CDR1 is KGHSH and CDR2 is LQKENI. V shed 6 bases and J shed 1 base, with 15 bases lying between them. CDR3 length equals 15 residues. CDR3 in DNA: TGTGCCAGCTCGATCCTCCCGTCTTTTAACTATGGCTACACCTTC. It is translated as CASSILPSFNYGYTF.

The gene calls are TRBV30 and TRBJ1-1; D may be TRBD1 (5 bases). The CDR3 has 14 residues. Germline CDR1 GTSNPN, CDR2 SVGIG (reference sequence). With 3 bases removed from V and 3 bases from J, the gap between germline ends came to 14 bases. This CDR3 reads CAWRVGGGHTEAFF. The CDR3 DNA reads TGTGCCTGGAGAGTCGGGGGGGGACACACTGAAGCTTTCTTT.

The gene calls are TRBV5-1 and TRBJ2-7; TRBD1 matches 9 bases. Germline V gene lookup returns CDR1 SGHRS and CDR2 YFSETQ. Trimming took 3 bases from V and 7 from J; bases not matched to a gene: 8. The CDR3 is 14 amino acids. The CDR3 DNA reads as TGCGCCAGCAGCTGGGGGACAGGGTACGGGGAGCAGTACGTC. This encodes CASSWGTGYGEQYV.

The genes are TRBV11-2 and TRBJ2-3, with D uncertain. V lost 1 base and J 13 bases, leaving 21 bases between the germline ends. Germline V gene lookup returns CDR1 SGHAT and CDR2 FQNNGV. CDR3 length equals 15 residues. This chain's CDR3 is CASSLGSATKRSEYF. In DNA form, the CDR3 reads TGTGCCAGCAGCTTAGGGTCAGCCACTAAAAGGTCGGAGTATTTT.